This is a list of T cell receptor beta chains from one sample in a study of glioma-infiltrating T cells after dendritic cell vaccination. TCRdb keeps only in-frame clones here, not all; method: immunoSEQ multiplex PCR. Here the sample spans approximately 50,000 clones, roughly 90% being singletons. The specimen was blood, collected after dendritic cell vaccination. The receptors stem from a human donor with glioblastoma. Each CDR3 is given with its conserved first and last residue. D genes are given only for firm matches. Clone size, where shown, is once, few, many, or a class for clones that have expanded.

TRBD1	TRBV7-9	TRBJ1-5	-	TGTGCCAGCAGCGCGACAGGGATTCAGCCCCAGCATTTT	CASSATGIQPQHF
-	TRBV30	TRBJ1-2	-	TGTGCCTGGACGACGGCGCCCGGAGTTGGCTACACCTTC	CAWTTAPGVGYTF
TRBD1	TRBV10-3	TRBJ1-1	-	TGTGCCTCGTTGAGACAGGGGGATGTTGAAGCTTTCTTT	CASLRQGDVEAFF
TRBD2	TRBV18	TRBJ2-1	-	TGTGCCAGCTCATCCCTAGCGGGGGACTCCTACAATGAGCAGTTCTTC	CASSSLAGDSYNEQFF
TRBD2	TRBV11-2	TRBJ2-3	once	TGTGCCAGCAGCTTCCGGGGGCGGGGGGGCACAGATACGCAGTATTTT	CASSFRGRGGTDTQYF
TRBD1	TRBV28	TRBJ1-1	-	TGTGCCAGCAGGCAGACAGGGGACGCTTTGAACACTGAAGCTTTCTTT	CASRQTGDALNTEAFF
TRBD2	TRBV30	TRBJ2-7	-	TGTGCCTGGTGTACCCCGGGACTACTCTACGAGCAGTACTTC	CAWCTPGLLYEQYF
TRBD1	TRBV7-2	TRBJ1-1	-	TGTGCCAGCAGGACAGGGAACAGGAACACTGAAGCTTTCTTT	CASRTGNRNTEAFF
TRBD2	TRBV7-2	TRBJ2-3	few	TGTGCCAGCAGCTTAGGAGGCGGGAGGACAGATACGCAGTATTTT	CASSLGGGRTDTQYF
-	TRBV4-3	TRBJ1-4	few	TGCGCCAGCAGCCAAGATCATCCAGCTAATGAAAAACTGTTTTTT	CASSQDHPANEKLFF
TRBD2	TRBV27	TRBJ2-3	-	TGTGCCAGCAGTTCCAGGACTAGCGGGATGTATAATACGCAGTATTTT	CASSSRTSGMYNTQYF
-	TRBV5-4	TRBJ2-7	-	TGTGCCACCAAACCGGGAGCTTCCTACGAGCAGTACTTC	CATKPGASYEQYF
-	TRBV28	TRBJ1-5	-	TGTGCCAGCGTGGAAGGGGTAAGCAATCAGCCCCAGCATTTT	CASVEGVSNQPQHF
TRBD1	TRBV5-1	TRBJ2-5	-	TGCGCCAGCAGCTTGGCCTACGGGACAGGGACGACCCAGTACTTC	CASSLAYGTGTTQYF
TRBD1	TRBV10-3	TRBJ1-1	-	TGTGCCATCAGGGGACAGGACCAAGCAGGGACTGAAGCTTTCTTT	CAIRGQDQAGTEAFF
-	TRBV7-3	TRBJ1-1	-	TGTGCCAGCAGCCCTACAGGCCCGGGCACTGAAGCTTTCTTT	CASSPTGPGTEAFF
TRBD1	TRBV28	TRBJ1-2	-	TGTGCCAGCAGTTTAGGGACAGGGGGGTCAAAGGGTGGCTACACCTTC	CASSLGTGGSKGGYTF
-	TRBV19	TRBJ2-7	once	TGTGCCAGTAGCAGGACAGCTTCCTACGAGCAGTACTTC	CASSRTASYEQYF
-	TRBV18	TRBJ1-2	-	TGTGCCAGCTCACCAGGCCTCTATGGCTACACCTTC	CASSPGLYGYTF
-	TRBV21-1	TRBJ1-5	-	TGTGCCAGCAGCAGACAGGGGGCCGGCAATCAGCCCCAGCATTTT	CASSRQGAGNQPQHF
-	TRBV10-3	TRBJ1-1	-	TGTGCCATCAGTGGTGGGACTAGAGCTTTCTTT	CAISGGTRAFF
TRBD2	TRBV29-1	TRBJ2-1	-	TGCAGCGTTGAACATGCTAGCGGGAACAACAATGAGCAGTTCTTC	CSVEHASGNNNEQFF
-	TRBV7-3	TRBJ1-5	-	TGTGCCAGCAGCCCGACGGGGGGGAGAGGGCAGCCCCAGCATTTT	CASSPTGGRGQPQHF
TRBD1	TRBV2	TRBJ2-7	-	TGTGCCAGCAGAGGGGGACAGGGGCCCTACGAGCAGTACTTC	CASRGGQGPYEQYF
-	TRBV5-1	TRBJ2-5	-	TGCGCCCCAAGGGGCAGGGCAGGTGCGGGGCAAGAGACCCAGTACTTC	CAPRGRAGAGQETQYF
-	TRBV4-3	TRBJ1-1	-	TGCGCCAGCAGCCAAGGAATGCCGGGAGTCAGTAGATCGGACGACACTGAAGCTTTCTTT	CASSQGMPGVSRSDDTEAFF
-	TRBV10-3	TRBJ1-2	once	TGTGCCATCAGCCCAGGGAATGGCTACACCTTC	CAISPGNGYTF
-	TRBV10-3	TRBJ1-4	-	TGTGCCACGGGGGGGGTCGTCCAAGAAAAACTGTTTTTT	CATGGVVQEKLFF
-	TRBV19	TRBJ1-1	-	TGTGCCAGTAGTTCACCCCGGAGGAACACTGAAGCTTTCTTT	CASSSPRRNTEAFF
-	TRBV9	TRBJ1-2	-	TGTGCCAGCAGCGTGGACACCCCTAACTATGGCTACACCTTC	CASSVDTPNYGYTF
-	TRBV11-1	TRBJ2-1	once	TGTGCCAGCAGTTCACAGGGTACTGAGCAGTTCTTC	CASSSQGTEQFF
-	TRBV7-2	TRBJ1-5	-	TGTGCCAGCAGAAGGGAGCAGCCCAATCAGCCCCAGCATTTT	CASRREQPNQPQHF
TRBD1	TRBV6-1	TRBJ2-7	few	TGTGCCAGCAATACAGGGGGTCTCTCCTACGAGCAGTACTTC	CASNTGGLSYEQYF
-	TRBV28	TRBJ2-1	-	TGTGCCAGCAGGGGAACAGGGAGTAATGAGCAGTTCTTC	CASRGTGSNEQFF
-	TRBV28	TRBJ2-7	-	TGTGCCAGCAAAGATCAGGGGCTCCTCGAGCAGTACTTC	CASKDQGLLEQYF
TRBD1	TRBV5-1	TRBJ2-7	once	TGCGCCAGCAGCACCCGAGGACAGGGGGCGGGGGAGCAGTACTTC	CASSTRGQGAGEQYF
TRBD2	TRBV6-6	TRBJ2-1	-	TGTGCCAGCAGTTATTCCGGGACTAATTATGAGCAGTTCTTC	CASSYSGTNYEQFF
-	TRBV18	TRBJ1-2	-	TGTGCCAGCTCACCGGGACACAACTATGGCTACACCTTC	CASSPGHNYGYTF
-	TRBV5-6	TRBJ2-2	-	TGTGCCAGCAGCTTTGGAGGGTACGCCGGGGAGCTGTTTTTT	CASSFGGYAGELFF
-	TRBV6-1	TRBJ1-1	-	TGTGCCAGCAGTGTAGCACAGTTGAACACTGAAGCTTTCTTT	CASSVAQLNTEAFF
-	TRBV5-1	TRBJ1-3	-	TGCGCCAGCAGCCCCAATCACCCAGGCACCAGCTCTGGAAACACCATATATTTT	CASSPNHPGTSSGNTIYF
TRBD2	TRBV10-3	TRBJ2-2	-	TGTGCCATCAGCGGAAGCGGGAGGACCGGGGAGCTGTTTTTT	CAISGSGRTGELFF
TRBD2	TRBV29-1	TRBJ2-3	-	TGCAGCGTTGAAGATCTTGTAGCGGGCTACACAGATACGCAGTATTTT	CSVEDLVAGYTDTQYF
-	TRBV19	TRBJ1-2	few	TGTGCCAGTAGTTTGGGAAGCGGCTATGGCTACACCTTC	CASSLGSGYGYTF
TRBD1	TRBV5-8	TRBJ1-4	-	TGTGCCAGCAGCTTGGCACAGGGGACCCATGAAAAACTGTTTTTT	CASSLAQGTHEKLFF
-	TRBV28	TRBJ1-2	-	TGTGCCAGCAGTTTCCCGCAGGGTTCCGGCTATGGCTACACCTTC	CASSFPQGSGYGYTF
-	TRBV7-2	TRBJ1-2	once	TGTGCCAGCAGCTTAGTGAATATGTGGGGGCGGTCAATCACCTTC	CASSLVNMWGRSITF
TRBD1	TRBV5-4	TRBJ1-2	-	TGTGCCAGCGGGACAGGAGCTAACTATGGCTACACCTTC	CASGTGANYGYTF
-	TRBV4-1	TRBJ2-5	-	TGCGCCAGCAGCCAAGATCAGGGCAGAGGAGAGACCCAGTACTTC	CASSQDQGRGETQYF
TRBD2	TRBV9	TRBJ2-1	-	TGTGCCAGCAGCGTGGGGACTAGCGGGAGCTCCTACAATGAGCAGTTCTTC	CASSVGTSGSSYNEQFF
-	TRBV6-1	TRBJ2-5	-	TGTGCCAGCAGTGAAGAGGTCAGGAAGGAGACCCAGTACTTC	CASSEEVRKETQYF
-	TRBV7-2	TRBJ1-2	-	TGTGCCAGCAGCTTGCGGGGGGCGGCTAACTATGGCTACACCTTC	CASSLRGAANYGYTF
-	TRBV18	TRBJ1-5	-	TGTGCCAGCTCACCGGAGAGGTATCAGCCCCAGCATTTT	CASSPERYQPQHF